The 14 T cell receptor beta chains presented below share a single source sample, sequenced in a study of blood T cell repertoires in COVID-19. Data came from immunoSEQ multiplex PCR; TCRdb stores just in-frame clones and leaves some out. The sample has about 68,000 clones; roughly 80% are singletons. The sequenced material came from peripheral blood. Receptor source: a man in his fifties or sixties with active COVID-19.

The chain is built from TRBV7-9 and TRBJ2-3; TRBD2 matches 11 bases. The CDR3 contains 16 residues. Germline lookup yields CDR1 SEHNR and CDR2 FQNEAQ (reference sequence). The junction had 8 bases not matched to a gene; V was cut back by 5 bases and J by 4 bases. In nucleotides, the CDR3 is TGTGCCAGCAGCGAAAAACTAGCGGGGGTGTCAGATACGCAGTATTTT. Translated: CASSEKLAGVSDTQYF.

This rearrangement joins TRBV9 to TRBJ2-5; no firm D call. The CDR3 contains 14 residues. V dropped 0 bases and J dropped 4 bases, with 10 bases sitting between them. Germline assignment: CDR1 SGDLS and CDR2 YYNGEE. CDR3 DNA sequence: TGTGCCAGCAGCGTAGGTCGTAGCCTAGAGACCCAGTACTTC. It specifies CASSVGRSLETQYF.

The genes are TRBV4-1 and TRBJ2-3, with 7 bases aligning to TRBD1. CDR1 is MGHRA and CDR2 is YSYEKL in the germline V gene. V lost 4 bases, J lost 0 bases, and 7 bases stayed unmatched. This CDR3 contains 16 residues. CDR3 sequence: CASSPFGTDSTDTQYF. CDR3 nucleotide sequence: TGCGCCAGCAGCCCCTTCGGGACAGATAGCACAGATACGCAGTATTTT.

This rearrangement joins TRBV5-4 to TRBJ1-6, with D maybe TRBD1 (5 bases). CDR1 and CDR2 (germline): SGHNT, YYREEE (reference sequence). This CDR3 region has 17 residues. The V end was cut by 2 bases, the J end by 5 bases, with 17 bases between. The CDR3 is CASSFGGGVTNNSPLHF. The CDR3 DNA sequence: TGTGCCAGCAGCTTCGGTGGGGGGGTTACGAATAATTCACCCCTCCACTTT.

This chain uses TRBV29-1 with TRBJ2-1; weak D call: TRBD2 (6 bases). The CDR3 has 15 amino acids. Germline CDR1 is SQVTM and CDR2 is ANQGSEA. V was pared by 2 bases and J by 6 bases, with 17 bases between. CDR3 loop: CSVERRARTSNEQFF. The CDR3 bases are TGCAGCGTTGAAAGGAGGGCGAGAACTAGCAATGAGCAGTTCTTC.

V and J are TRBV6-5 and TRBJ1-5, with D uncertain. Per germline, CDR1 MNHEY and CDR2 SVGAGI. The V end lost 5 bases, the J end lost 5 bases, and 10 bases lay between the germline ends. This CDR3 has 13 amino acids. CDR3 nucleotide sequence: TGTGCCAGCAGTCCCACTACCGATCAGCCCCAGCATTTT. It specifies CASSPTTDQPQHF.

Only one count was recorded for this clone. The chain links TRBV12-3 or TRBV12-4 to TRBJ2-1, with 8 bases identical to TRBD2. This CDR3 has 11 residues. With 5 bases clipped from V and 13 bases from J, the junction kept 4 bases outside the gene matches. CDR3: CASSVGTSQFF. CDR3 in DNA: TGTGCCAGCAGTGTAGGGACTAGTCAGTTCTTC.

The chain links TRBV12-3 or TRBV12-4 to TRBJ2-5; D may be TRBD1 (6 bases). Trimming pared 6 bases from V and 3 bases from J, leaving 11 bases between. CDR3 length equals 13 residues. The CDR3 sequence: CASSLGQKETQYF. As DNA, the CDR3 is TGTGCCAGCAGCCTCGGACAGAAAGAGACCCAGTACTTC.

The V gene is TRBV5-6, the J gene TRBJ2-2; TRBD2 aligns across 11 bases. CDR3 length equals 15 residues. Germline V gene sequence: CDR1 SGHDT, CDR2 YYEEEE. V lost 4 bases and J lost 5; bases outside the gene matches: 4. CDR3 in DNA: TGTGCCAGCAGCCAACTAGCGGGAGTTACCGGGGAGCTGTTTTTT. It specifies CASSQLAGVTGELFF.

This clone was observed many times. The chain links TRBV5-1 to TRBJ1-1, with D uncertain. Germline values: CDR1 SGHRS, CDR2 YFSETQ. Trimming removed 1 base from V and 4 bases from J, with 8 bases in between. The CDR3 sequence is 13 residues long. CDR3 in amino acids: CASSLQEGTEAFF. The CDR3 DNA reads TGCGCCAGCAGCTTGCAGGAGGGCACTGAAGCTTTCTTT.

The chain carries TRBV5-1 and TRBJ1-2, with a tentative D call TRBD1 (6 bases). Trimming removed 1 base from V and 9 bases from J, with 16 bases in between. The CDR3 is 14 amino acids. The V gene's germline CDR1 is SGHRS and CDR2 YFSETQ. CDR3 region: CASSLTGRSGSYTF. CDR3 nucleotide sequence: TGCGCCAGCAGCTTGACAGGGCGATCGGGTAGCTACACCTTC.

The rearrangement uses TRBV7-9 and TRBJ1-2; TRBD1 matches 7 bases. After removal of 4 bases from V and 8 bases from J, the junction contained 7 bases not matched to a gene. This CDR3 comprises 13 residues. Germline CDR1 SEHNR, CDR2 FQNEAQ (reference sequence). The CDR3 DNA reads TGTGCCAGCAGCTCCGACAGGGACGGAGGCTACACCTTC. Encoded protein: CASSSDRDGGYTF. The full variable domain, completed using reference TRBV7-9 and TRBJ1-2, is DTGVSQNPRHKITKRGQNVTFRCDPISEHNRLYWYRQTLGQGPEFLTYFQNEAQLEKSRLLSDRFSAERPKGSFSTLEIQRTEQGDSAMYLCASSSDRDGGYTFGSGTRLTVV.

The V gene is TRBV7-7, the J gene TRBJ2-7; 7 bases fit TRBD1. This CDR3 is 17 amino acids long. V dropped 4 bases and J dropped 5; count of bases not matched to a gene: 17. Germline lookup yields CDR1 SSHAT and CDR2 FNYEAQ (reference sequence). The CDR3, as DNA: TGTGCCAGCAGCTGCGCCATTGACAGGGTCTTTCTCGACGAGCAGTACTTC. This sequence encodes CASSCAIDRVFLDEQYF.

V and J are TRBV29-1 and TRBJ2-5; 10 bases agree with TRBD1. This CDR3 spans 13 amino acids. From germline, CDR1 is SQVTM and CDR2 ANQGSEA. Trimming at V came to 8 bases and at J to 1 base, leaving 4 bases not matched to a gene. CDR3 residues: CSSRDRGQETQYF. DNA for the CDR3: TGCAGCTCCCGGGACAGGGGCCAAGAGACCCAGTACTTC.